This passage covers 14 T cell receptor beta chains from one sample sequenced in a study of shared clonotypes between healthy human individuals. It was CD45RO-negative cells, positively selected for CCR7, that made up naive CD8 cells, with terminally differentiated effector memory CD45RA+ cells excluded. Repertoires were generated with immunoSEQ multiplex PCR, while TCRdb's copy carries only in-frame clones and drops some. The repertoire includes about 580,000 clones, 98% of them detected once, and 0.3% sits in the top ten. The specimen was naive CD8+ T cells sorted from blood. These receptors came from a young man in good health.

The CDR3 DNA follows: TGTGCCAGCGGAGTAGCGGGCCAAGAGACCCAGTACTTC. Encoded protein: CASGVAGQETQYF. J is TRBJ2-5 and V is TRBV5-5, with TRBD2 matching 7 bases. CDR3 length: 13 residues. After removal of 7 bases from V and 1 base from J, the junction contained 4 bases not matched to a gene. CDR1 and CDR2 (germline): SGHKS, YYEKEE (reference sequence).

The chain employs TRBV5-1 and TRBJ2-7; D may be TRBD2 (5 bases). Trimming shortened V by 5 bases and J by 0 bases, and 9 bases separated the two germline ends. CDR3 length: 13 residues. Germline V gene data show CDR1 as SGHRS and CDR2 as YFSETQ. The DNA for the CDR3 is TGCGCCAGCAGTGGGGAGAGCTCCTACGAGCAGTACTTC. Translating it yields CASSGESSYEQYF.

V usage is TRBV14 and J usage is TRBJ2-7; TRBD2 might be the D (6 bases). The CDR3 consists of 13 residues. From germline, CDR1 is SGHDN and CDR2 FVKESK. Trimming removed 0 bases at V and 5 bases at J, with 8 bases between. Written as DNA, the CDR3 is TGTGCCAGCAGCCAAGATACGGGGGACGAGCAGTACTTC. As protein: CASSQDTGDEQYF.

This chain joins TRBV7-6 and TRBJ2-7; D possibly corresponds to TRBD1 (5 bases). CDR3 length: 16 residues. CDR1 and CDR2 (germline): SGHVS, FNYEAQ. Trimming left V 4 bases short and J 3 bases short, with 19 bases between. The CDR3: CASSSGPVAGIYEQYF. DNA of the CDR3: TGTGCCAGCAGCTCCGGCCCCGTGGCAGGGATCTACGAGCAGTACTTC.

V and J are TRBV5-1 and TRBJ2-7; 7 nucleotides agree with TRBD2. The CDR3 covers 17 residues. J lost 3 bases, V lost 1 base, and 13 bases had no gene match. In germline, CDR1 is SGHRS, CDR2 YFSETQ. DNA of the CDR3: TGCGCCAGCAGCTTGCACTGGAGACTAGCCATAAACTACGAGCAGTACTTC. Translated, it gives CASSLHWRLAINYEQYF.

The chain uses TRBV28 and TRBJ2-3; the match to TRBD2 covers 14 bases. CDR1 is MDHEN, CDR2 SYDVKM, per germline. The ends lost 6 bases at V and 1 base at J; junction bases unmatched: 9. The CDR3 consists of 18 residues. CDR3: CASRQGLAGERGTDTQYF. The DNA of the CDR3 is TGTGCCAGCAGACAGGGACTAGCGGGAGAGCGAGGCACAGATACGCAGTATTTT.

The gene calls are TRBV11-2 and TRBJ1-2; D gene uncertain. This CDR3 spans 15 amino acids. The germline V gene encodes CDR1 SGHAT and CDR2 FQNNGV. Deletions cut 4 bases from V and 4 bases from J, with 16 bases between. CDR3 residues: CASSSPVAGLYGYTF. Written as DNA, the CDR3 is TGTGCCAGCAGCTCTCCGGTTGCCGGCCTCTATGGCTACACCTTC.

The chain combines TRBV4-1 with TRBJ1-5, with 10 bases identical to TRBD1. V trimming: 2 bases; J trimming: 4 bases; junction bases outside the gene matches: 5. Per the germline V gene, CDR1 is MGHRA and CDR2 is YSYEKL. The CDR3 has 16 amino acids. The chain's CDR3 is CASSQSTGGRNQPQHF. The DNA of the CDR3 is TGCGCCAGCAGCCAATCGACAGGGGGCCGTAATCAGCCCCAGCATTTT.

Regarding this clone: Other nucleotide sequences in the sample specify the same CDR3. V gene TRBV9 combines with J gene TRBJ2-7, with TRBD1 matching 8 bases. The germline gives CDR1 SGDLS, CDR2 YYNGEE. Germline trimming cut 3 bases from V and 4 bases from J; bases unmatched to any gene: 0. This CDR3 has 12 amino acids. This CDR3 reads CASSGQGYEQYF. The CDR3 DNA reads TGTGCCAGCAGCGGACAGGGGTACGAGCAGTACTTC.

This chain joins TRBV4-3 and TRBJ1-2; maybe TRBD1 (6 bases). The germline V gene has CDR1 LGHNA and CDR2 YSLEER. V shed 2 bases and J shed 8 bases, with 21 bases lying between them. CDR3 length: 16 residues. The CDR3 sequence is CASSQIGTPGGKGYTF. CDR3 coding DNA: TGCGCCAGCAGCCAAATTGGGACACCGGGGGGGAAGGGCTACACCTTC.

The rearrangement joins TRBV29-1 to TRBJ1-4; 7 bases map to TRBD1. Germline V gene sequence: CDR1 SQVTM, CDR2 ANQGSEA. V shed 7 bases and J 4 bases; nucleotides not matched to a gene: 6. The CDR3 is 13 amino acids. CDR3 protein: CSARQGLNEKLFF. The CDR3 region has the DNA TGCAGCGCTCGACAGGGCCTTAATGAAAAACTGTTTTTT.

The J gene is TRBJ2-7, the V gene TRBV6-6, with D possibly called TRBD1 or TRBD2 (5 bases each). Germline assignment: CDR1 MNHNY and CDR2 SVGAGI (reference sequence). This CDR3 contains 15 residues. V dropped 8 bases and J dropped 2 bases, with 19 bases sitting between them. The CDR3 DNA reads as TGTGCCAGCTTGAACGTCCCCCAGGGAGCCTACGAGCAGTACTTC. Residues: CASLNVPQGAYEQYF.

The chain joins TRBV5-6 to TRBJ1-1; D call uncertain. This CDR3 has 15 residues. V dropped 4 bases and J dropped 0 bases, with 13 bases sitting between them. Germline lookup yields CDR1 SGHDT and CDR2 YYEEEE. CDR3 DNA sequence: TGTGCCAGCAGCGGATCAAGGAGTATGAACACTGAAGCTTTCTTT. Translating gives CASSGSRSMNTEAFF.

The rearrangement uses TRBV29-1 and TRBJ2-1; 7 nucleotides agree with TRBD2. V lost 3 bases and J lost 9; bases outside the gene matches: 14. Germline V lookup: CDR1 SQVTM, CDR2 ANQGSEA. The CDR3 loop spans 15 amino acids. CDR3 region: CSVDLGLNPGGEQFF. In DNA, the CDR3 is TGCAGCGTTGACTTGGGACTAAACCCCGGGGGTGAGCAGTTCTTC.